This entry lists 3 T cell receptor beta chains sequenced from one sample in a study of blood T cell repertoires in COVID-19. Assay used: immunoSEQ multiplex PCR; TCRdb lists only in-frame clones, some missing. The repertoire holds about 210,000 clones, with 75% to 90% as singletons. Material for sequencing was PBMCs or T cells enriched from blood (not recorded which). These receptors originate from a woman aged 30 to 39 who had been exposed to COVID-19.

DNA of the CDR3: TGTGCCAGCAGACAACAGGCCGAGAATTCACCCCTCCACTTT. Its translation is CASRQQAENSPLHF. This chain connects TRBV6-4 to TRBJ1-6; D is perhaps TRBD1 (5 bases). Germline loops: CDR1 MRHNA, CDR2 SNTAGT. The V end lost 6 bases, the J end lost 7 bases, and 13 bases lay between the germline ends. This CDR3 region has 14 residues.

This chain links TRBV10-2 with TRBJ1-6; 11 positions match TRBD1. In germline, CDR1 is WSHSY, CDR2 SAAADI. The CDR3 sequence is 17 residues long. After removal of 4 bases from V and 10 bases from J, the junction contained 12 bases not matched to a gene. CDR3 coding DNA: TGCGCCAGCAGTGTCATATGGTCCGGGACAGGGGGATCACCCCTCCACTTT. Protein sequence: CASSVIWSGTGGSPLHF.

This clone was recorded a few times. The CDR3 loop is CASSLRTTPTGELFF. The CDR3 DNA follows: TGCGCCAGCAGCCTACGGACTACCCCCACCGGGGAGCTGTTTTTT. The chain links TRBV4-1 to TRBJ2-2, with D tentatively TRBD2 (6 bases). Germline CDR1 and CDR2: MGHRA and YSYEKL. V was trimmed by 4 bases and J by 4 bases, leaving 13 bases between them. CDR3 length equals 15 residues.